These 27 T cell receptor beta chains were sequenced from one sample in a study of T cells in women clearing cervical HPV infection. TCRdb keeps only in-frame clones here, not all; method: immunoSEQ multiplex PCR. The clone table shows some 25,000 clones, with the ten largest holding around 3.5%. The sample comprised blood buffy coat. These receptors were taken from a woman between 18 and 75 years old with a cervical HPV16 infection that either progressed to CIN3+ or cleared (not recorded which).

About this clone: The read comes to an end 3 residues before the CDR3 does, leaving the germline J gene to fill in the end. The V call is TRBV5-6, the J call TRBJ2-7; 13 bases line up with TRBD2. Germline lookup yields CDR1 SGHDT and CDR2 YYEEEE. The V segment lost 4 bases and the J segment 4 bases; nucleotides outside the gene matches: 5. The CDR3 covers 15 residues. CDR3 DNA, as far as it was read: TGTGCCAGCAGCACGGGACTAGCGGGGCTTTACGAG. This gives the protein CASSTGLAGLYE. The entire CDR3 reads CASSTGLAGLYEQYF. The complete variable domain, with remaining parts taken from reference TRBV5-6 and TRBJ2-7, reads DAGVTQSPTHLIKTRGQQVTLRCSPKSGHDTVSWYQQALGQGPQFIFQYYEEEERQRGNFPDRFSGHQFPNYSSELNVNALLLGDSALYLCASSTGLAGLYEQYFGPGTRLTVT.

On this clone: The read ends 3 residues shy of where the CDR3 ends; the end is completed using the germline J gene. This CDR3 is also generated by other DNA sequences in the sample. The chain uses TRBV7-9 and TRBJ1-1; possible D gene TRBD1, 5 bases. This CDR3 has 14 amino acids. Germline V gene lookup returns CDR1 SEHNR and CDR2 FQNEAQ (reference sequence). The CDR3 loop is CASSLHGAGETAFF. Partial CDR3 DNA: TGTGCCAGCAGCTTACACGGGGCGGGGGAGACC.

Concerning this clone: The junction shows a germline mismatch at one end, possibly a read error. Read data end 3 residues before the CDR3 end; the end is taken from the germline J gene. The chain uses TRBV27 and TRBJ2-7; a weak D match, TRBD2 (6 bases). CDR1 is MNHEY and CDR2 is SMNVEV in the germline V gene (reference sequence). The CDR3 has 14 residues. The CDR3 sequence: CASGLGGEPYEQYF. The CDR3 bases that were read are TGTGCCAGCGGTTTAGGCGGGGAACCCTACGAG.

Note on this clone: The read is 3 residues too short to cover the CDR3 end, so that end is filled in from the germline J gene. The genes are TRBV2 and TRBJ2-2; 8 bases line up with TRBD1. The CDR3 covers 16 residues. Germline CDR1 SNHLY, CDR2 FYNNEI. V lost 2 bases to trimming and J lost 5 bases; unmatched junction nucleotides: 7. The CDR3 DNA, read in part, is TGTGCCAGCAGTGAATTGGGCAGGGGGCGAACCGGGGAG. This encodes CASSELGRGRTGE. In full, the CDR3 reads CASSELGRGRTGELFF.

Comment on this clone: The observed sequence ends 3 residues before the CDR3 terminus, with the missing tail filled in from the germline J gene. The chain is built from TRBV5-1 and TRBJ2-3; the D gene is possibly TRBD2 (5 bases). V was clipped by 0 bases and J by 0 bases, with 11 bases between them. Germline V gene sequence: CDR1 SGHRS, CDR2 YFSETQ. The CDR3 contains 16 residues. Partial CDR3 DNA: TGCGCCAGCAGCTTGGGAACTAGAACTAGCACAGATACG. Translation: CASSLGTRTSTDT. The entire CDR3 reads CASSLGTRTSTDTQYF.

About this clone itself: The missing CDR3 end, 3 residues past where the read stops, is filled in from the germline J gene. This chain uses TRBV5-1 with TRBJ2-3; D tentatively fits TRBD1 or TRBD2 (5 bases each). The CDR3 extends over 14 amino acids. The V gene's germline CDR1 is SGHRS and CDR2 YFSETQ. Trimming took off 4 bases at V and 5 bases at J, with 14 bases between the two ends. Partial CDR3 DNA: TGCGCCAGCAGCCCCCAGGGAGTCGGAGATACG. Encoded protein: CASSPQGVGDT. The CDR3 in full is CASSPQGVGDTQYF.

Concerning this clone: With the read ending 3 residues before the CDR3 end, the germline J gene is used to fill in that end. The genes are TRBV3-1 (or the pseudogene TRBV3-2) and TRBJ2-5, with D perhaps matching TRBD2 (6 bases). Germline-derived CDR1 and CDR2 are LGHDT and YNNKEL (reference sequence). The V end was cut by 1 base, the J end by 5 bases, with 14 bases between. This CDR3 is built from 15 residues. CDR3 DNA (partial): TGTGCCAGCAGCCAAGTGGCGGGATCCAGGGAGACC. This translates into CASSQVAGSRET. The CDR3 in its entirety is CASSQVAGSRETQYF.

Details on this clone: Germline is not matched at one junction end, which may reflect a read error. Sequencing ends 3 residues short of the CDR3 end; the germline J gene provides the rest. This sample includes further DNA sequences coding for the same CDR3. V and J are TRBV30 and TRBJ1-3; D might be TRBD1 (5 bases). The CDR3 runs to 14 residues. Germline V lookup: CDR1 GTSNPN, CDR2 SVGIG (reference sequence). CDR3: CAHKGNGSGNTIYF. The sequenced part of the CDR3 DNA is TGTGCCCATAAGGGGAACGGCTCTGGAAACACT.

The CDR3 sequence is CSARALAGAGETQYF. The CDR3 bases that were read are TGCAGTGCTAGAGCGCTAGCGGGGGCGGGGGAGACC. The chain links TRBV20-1 to TRBJ2-5, with TRBD2 matching 10 bases. The read gets to within 3 residues of the CDR3 end, and the germline J gene fills in the rest. Germline lookup yields CDR1 DFQATT and CDR2 SNEGSKA (reference sequence). This CDR3 contains 15 residues. V lost 1 base and J lost 5; bases outside the gene matches: 7.

Concerning this clone itself: The read is 3 residues too short to cover the CDR3 end, so that end is filled in from the germline J gene. The J gene is TRBJ2-5, the V gene TRBV5-4, with 9 nucleotides matching TRBD2. Germline lookup yields CDR1 SGHNT and CDR2 YYREEE (reference sequence). The junction had 1 base not matched to a gene; V was cut back by 0 bases and J by 1 base. The length of the CDR3 is 15 residues. Incomplete CDR3 DNA: TGTGCCAGCAGCTTGGTTAGCGGGGGCCAAGAGACC. Protein sequence: CASSLVSGGQET. The whole CDR3 sequence is CASSLVSGGQETQYF.

Of note for this clone: Read data end 3 residues before the CDR3 end; the end is taken from the germline J gene. The rearrangement uses TRBV5-4 and TRBJ1-1, with 7 bases identical to TRBD1. The J segment lost 5 bases and the V segment lost 2 bases, leaving 9 bases of the junction unmatched. This CDR3 contains 15 residues. Germline CDR1 reads SGHNT; CDR2 reads YYREEE (reference sequence). CDR3 sequence reads: CASSFLDRPRTEAFF. Partial CDR3 DNA: TGTGCCAGCAGCTTTTTGGACAGGCCCCGAACTGAA.

On this clone itself: The CDR3 end is not reached by the read, which stops 3 residues before it; the germline J gene fills it in. This chain uses TRBV4-1 with TRBJ1-1; D is perhaps TRBD1 (6 bases). This CDR3 has 13 amino acids. The V gene's germline CDR1 is MGHRA and CDR2 YSYEKL. The ends were cut back, 2 bases at V and 7 bases at J, with 11 bases in the middle. The CDR3: CASSQPQGIEAFF. The sequenced part of the CDR3 DNA is TGCGCCAGCAGCCAACCACAGGGTATTGAA.

Concerning this clone: The sequence runs out 3 residues before the end of the CDR3; the remainder is reconstructed from the germline J gene. The J gene is TRBJ2-7, the V gene TRBV4-1; 8 nucleotides agree with TRBD1. There are 14 residues in the CDR3. V was pared by 1 base and J by 5 bases, with 4 bases of the junction left unmatched. CDR1 is MGHRA, CDR2 YSYEKL, per germline. The chain's CDR3 is CASSQGQGAHEQYF. CDR3 bases read: TGCGCCAGCAGCCAAGGGCAGGGGGCTCACGAG.

On this clone: From the germline J gene comes the end of the CDR3, since the read stops 3 residues before it. The chain is built from TRBV5-1 and TRBJ2-7; 8 bases agree with TRBD2. Germline CDR1 and CDR2: SGHRS and YFSETQ. V trimming: 4 bases; J trimming: 2 bases; junction bases outside the gene matches: 5. This CDR3 spans 14 amino acids. Incomplete CDR3 DNA: TGCGCCAGCAGCCCCCCGGGGGGGACCTACGAG. This sequence encodes CASSPPGGTYE. The full CDR3 is CASSPPGGTYEQYF. Full variable domain (missing parts from reference TRBV5-1 and TRBJ2-7): KAGVTQTPRYLIKTRGQQVTLSCSPISGHRSVSWYQQTPGQGLQFLFEYFSETQRNKGNFPGRFSGRQFSNSRSEMNVSTLELGDSALYLCASSPPGGTYEQYFGPGTRLTVT.

About this clone itself: The read terminates 3 residues ahead of where the CDR3 ends, so the germline J gene completes it. The chain links TRBV7-3 to TRBJ2-3, with 9 positions matching TRBD2. CDR1 SGHTA and CDR2 FQGTGA come from the germline V gene. V shed 0 bases, J shed 1 base, and the junction held 5 bases outside the gene matches. The CDR3 contains 17 residues. The CDR3 reads CASSLTSGGPGTDTQYF. The CDR3 DNA, read in part, is TGTGCCAGCAGCTTAACTAGCGGGGGACCTGGCACAGATACG.

Turning to this clone: The read finishes 3 residues shy of the CDR3 end, and the germline J gene is used to complete it. V is TRBV5-6 and J is TRBJ1-2; a weak D match, TRBD1 (5 bases). This CDR3 has 14 residues. The V gene's germline CDR1 is SGHDT and CDR2 YYEEEE. V gave up 0 bases and J gave up 3 bases, with 9 bases separating them. The CDR3 sequence is CASSLGQGDYGYTF. The DNA read from the CDR3 is TGTGCCAGCAGCTTGGGGCAGGGAGACTATGGC.

Comment on this clone: The read is 3 residues too short to cover the CDR3 end, so that end is filled in from the germline J gene. The chain combines TRBV7-2 with TRBJ1-2, with D perhaps matching TRBD1 (6 bases). The CDR3 contains 13 residues. The germline V gene encodes CDR1 SGHTA and CDR2 FQGNSA. Trimming took 5 bases from V and 4 from J, leaving 11 bases between them. The part of the CDR3 DNA that was read is TGTGCCAGCAGCAACGGACAGAGCTATGGC. This sequence encodes CASSNGQSYG. The whole CDR3 protein is CASSNGQSYGYTF.

Regarding this clone: Read data end 3 residues before the CDR3 end; the end is taken from the germline J gene. The rearrangement joins TRBV10-3 to TRBJ2-7; D unclear. The CDR3 is 13 residues long. Germline CDR1 is ENHRY and CDR2 is SYGVKD. Trimming shortened V by 2 bases and J by 6 bases, and 11 bases separated the two germline ends. The CDR3 is CAISESPGFEQYF. The CDR3 bases that were read are TGTGCCATCAGTGAGAGTCCCGGGTTCGAG.

Regarding this clone: The CDR3 goes on 3 residues after the read ends, and that part is filled in from the germline J gene. This chain connects TRBV12-3 or TRBV12-4 to TRBJ2-5; 13 bases are shared with TRBD2. The ends lost 4 bases at V and 0 bases at J; junction bases unmatched: 2. The CDR3 runs to 16 residues. Partial CDR3 DNA: TGTGCCAGCAGTTCGGGACTAGCGGGGAACCAAGAGACC. The encoded protein is CASSSGLAGNQET. The whole CDR3 reads CASSSGLAGNQETQYF.

Details on this clone: From the germline J gene comes the end of the CDR3, since the read stops 3 residues before it. This sequence joins TRBV7-3 and TRBJ1-5, with D possibly being TRBD1 (5 bases). The CDR3 runs 13 residues. CDR1 and CDR2 (germline): SGHTA, FQGTGA. V was cut by 2 bases and J by 7 bases, with 9 bases left in between. CDR3 bases read: TGTGCCAGCAGCTTAGGACCAGGGCAGCCC. This codes for CASSLGPGQP. The complete CDR3 protein is CASSLGPGQPQHF.

Notes on this clone: The read terminates 3 residues before the CDR3 end, so the remaining end is supplied by the germline J gene. The chain carries TRBV27 and TRBJ1-4; 7 bases fit TRBD1. Germline-derived CDR1 and CDR2 are MNHEY and SMNVEV (reference sequence). The CDR3 contains 15 residues. Here the CDR3 reads CASSIRDRNNSPLFF. The CDR3 bases that were read are TGTGCCAGCAGTATACGGGACAGAAATAATTCACCA. Full variable domain (rest looked up from reference TRBV27 and TRBJ1-4): EAQVTQNPRYLITVTGKKLTVTCSQNMNHEYMSWYRQDPGLGLRQIYYSMNVEVTDKGDVPEGYKVSRKEKRNFPLILESPSPNQTSLYFCASSIRDRNNSPLFFGSGTQLSVL.

A note on this clone: The read ends 3 residues before the CDR3 terminus; that terminus is restored from the germline J gene. The chain employs TRBV13 and TRBJ2-3; D not resolved. Germline V gene data show CDR1 as PRHDT and CDR2 as FYEKMQ (reference sequence). The CDR3 extends over 16 amino acids. Trimming cost V 5 bases and J 2 bases, with 17 bases left between them. CDR3 bases read: TGTGCCAGCAGCGAAGACGCCGGATTAGCCACAGATACG. Translated: CASSEDAGLATDT. The CDR3 reads in full as CASSEDAGLATDTQYF.

As for this clone: With the read ending 3 residues before the CDR3 end, the germline J gene is used to fill in that end. The V gene is TRBV7-9, the J gene TRBJ1-2; D unclear. The CDR3 runs to 13 residues. Germline V gene lookup returns CDR1 SEHNR and CDR2 FQNEAQ (reference sequence). Here the CDR3 reads CASTPINTDTYTF. The DNA read from the CDR3 is TGTGCCAGCACCCCGATAAACACAGATACC.

A word on this clone: Read sequence stops 3 residues before the CDR3 end, and the germline J gene provides the missing end. The chain employs TRBV13 and TRBJ2-7; TRBD2 might be the D (5 bases). Trimming pared 5 bases from V and 5 bases from J, leaving 19 bases between. The CDR3 is 15 residues long. Germline V gives CDR1 PRHDT, CDR2 FYEKMQ (reference sequence). The CDR3 sequence: CASSPRKTSHHEQYF. Partial CDR3 DNA: TGTGCCAGCAGCCCACGAAAAACTAGTCACCACGAG.

With regard to this clone: Read coverage stops 3 residues before the CDR3 terminus; the germline J gene supplies the remainder. Within the sample, other DNA sequences also encode this same CDR3. The chain employs TRBV29-1 and TRBJ1-3; D uncertain. Trimming removed 4 bases at V and 0 bases at J, with 10 bases between. The CDR3 runs to 14 residues. Germline V gene data show CDR1 as SQVTM and CDR2 as ANQGSEA. Here the CDR3 reads CSVAGRNSGNTIYF. The DNA read from the CDR3 is TGCAGCGTTGCAGGCAGGAACTCTGGAAACACC.

A note on this clone: The CDR3 is cut off 3 residues early in the read; its end comes from the germline J gene. The genes are TRBV2 and TRBJ2-5; 10 nucleotides agree with TRBD2. The CDR3 is 12 amino acids. CDR1 is SNHLY, CDR2 FYNNEI, per germline. The CDR3 protein is CASSSGGATQYF. The sequenced CDR3 bases are TGTGCCAGCAGTAGCGGGGGGGCCACC.

In the case of this clone: The read halts 3 residues ahead of the CDR3 end, with the missing end drawn from the germline J gene. V usage is TRBV18 and J usage is TRBJ1-5; 7 bases line up with TRBD1. J lost 6 bases, V lost 4 bases, and 9 bases had no gene match. CDR3 length equals 15 residues. Germline loops: CDR1 KGHSH, CDR2 LQKENI. The part of the CDR3 DNA that was read is TGTGCCAGCTCACAGTCGACAGGGCTGATTCAGCCC. Its protein product is CASSQSTGLIQP. The whole CDR3 protein is CASSQSTGLIQPQHF.